Described below is a single TCR beta chain sequence and its context. CDR3 length equals 16 residues. Repertoires were generated with immunoSEQ multiplex PCR, while TCRdb's copy carries only in-frame clones and drops some. The sample has some 170,000 clones, 85% seen once. The record originates from a study of cytomegalovirus exposure and HLA in healthy donors. This TCR derives from a man aged 30-40 years in good health and CMV-seropositive. The chain employs TRBV12-1 and TRBJ1-5. TRBV12-1 is termed a pseudogene. The source material was PBMCs. The CDR3 nucleotides read TGTGCCAGCAGCTTTTACGAGGGCTATAGCAATCAGCCCCAGCATTTT. Amino acid sequence: CASSFYEGYSNQPQHF.